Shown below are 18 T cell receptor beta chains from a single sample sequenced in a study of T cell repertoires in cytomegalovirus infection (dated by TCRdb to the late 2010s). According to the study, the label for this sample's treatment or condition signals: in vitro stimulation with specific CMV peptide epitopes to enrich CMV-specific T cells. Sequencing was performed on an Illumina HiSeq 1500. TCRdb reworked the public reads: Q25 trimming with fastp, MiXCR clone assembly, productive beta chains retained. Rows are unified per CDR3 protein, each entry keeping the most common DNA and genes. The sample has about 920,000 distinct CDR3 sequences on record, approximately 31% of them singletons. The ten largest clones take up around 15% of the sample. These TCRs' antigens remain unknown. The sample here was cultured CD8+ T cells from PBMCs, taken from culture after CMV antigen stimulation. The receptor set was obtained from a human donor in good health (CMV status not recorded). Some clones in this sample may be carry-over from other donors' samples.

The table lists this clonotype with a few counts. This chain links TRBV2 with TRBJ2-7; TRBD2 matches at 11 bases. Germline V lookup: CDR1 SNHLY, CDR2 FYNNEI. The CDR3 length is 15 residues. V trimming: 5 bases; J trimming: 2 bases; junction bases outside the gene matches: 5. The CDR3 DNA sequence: TGTGCCAGCAGTCGTCTAGCGGGGGGTACCTACGAGCAGTACGTC. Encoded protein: CASSRLAGGTYEQYV.

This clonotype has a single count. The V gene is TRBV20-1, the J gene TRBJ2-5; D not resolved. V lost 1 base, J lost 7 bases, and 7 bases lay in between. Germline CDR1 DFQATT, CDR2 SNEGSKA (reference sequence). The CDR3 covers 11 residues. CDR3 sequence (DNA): TGCAGTGCTAGAGGCTCTGGGACCCAGTACTTC. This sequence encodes CSARGSGTQYF.

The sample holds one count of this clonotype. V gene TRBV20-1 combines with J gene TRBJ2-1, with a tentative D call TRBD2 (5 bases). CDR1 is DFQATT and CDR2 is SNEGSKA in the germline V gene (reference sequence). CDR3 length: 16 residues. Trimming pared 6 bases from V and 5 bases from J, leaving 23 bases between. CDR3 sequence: CSAADTYPLGDNEQFF. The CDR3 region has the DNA TGCAGTGCCGCCGACACCTACCCCCTGGGAGACAATGAGCAGTTCTTC.

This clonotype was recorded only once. The CDR3 DNA follows: TGTGCCAGCAGCACCCTGACAGAGACCCTTTCCTACAATGAGCAGTTCTTC. Protein: CASSTLTETLSYNEQFF. The rearrangement joins TRBV7-9 to TRBJ2-1, with D perhaps TRBD1 (5 bases). Trimming pared 5 bases from V and 1 base from J, leaving 18 bases between. The CDR3 covers 17 residues. Germline CDR1 is SEHNR and CDR2 is FQNEAQ (reference sequence).

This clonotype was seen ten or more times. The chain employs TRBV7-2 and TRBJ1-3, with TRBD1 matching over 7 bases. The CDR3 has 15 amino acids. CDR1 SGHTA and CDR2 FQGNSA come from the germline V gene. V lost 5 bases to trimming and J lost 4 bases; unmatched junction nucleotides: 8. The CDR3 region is CASSPSRGPGNTIYF. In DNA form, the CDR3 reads TGTGCCAGCAGCCCCTCGAGGGGGCCCGGAAACACCATATATTTT.

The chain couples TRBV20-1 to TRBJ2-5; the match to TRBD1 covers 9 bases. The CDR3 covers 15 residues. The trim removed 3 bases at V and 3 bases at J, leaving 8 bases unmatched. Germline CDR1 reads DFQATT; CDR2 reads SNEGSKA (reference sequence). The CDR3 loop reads CSASPQGALEETQYF. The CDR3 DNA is TGCAGTGCTAGCCCACAGGGGGCTCTTGAAGAGACCCAGTACTTC.

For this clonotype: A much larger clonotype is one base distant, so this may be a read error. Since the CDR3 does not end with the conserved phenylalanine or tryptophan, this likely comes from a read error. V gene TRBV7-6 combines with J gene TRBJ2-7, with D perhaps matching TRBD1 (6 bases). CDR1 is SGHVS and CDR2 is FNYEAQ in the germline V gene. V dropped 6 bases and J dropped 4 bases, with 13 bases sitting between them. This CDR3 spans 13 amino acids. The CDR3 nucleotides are TGTGCCAGCAGGTCGGACAGAGGTTACGAGCAGTACTCC. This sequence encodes CASRSDRGYEQYS.

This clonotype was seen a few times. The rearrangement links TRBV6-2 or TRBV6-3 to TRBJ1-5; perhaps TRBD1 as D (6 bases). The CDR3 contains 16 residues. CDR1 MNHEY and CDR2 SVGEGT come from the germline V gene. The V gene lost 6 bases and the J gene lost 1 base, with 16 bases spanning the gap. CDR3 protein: CASSPWDTRSNQPQHF. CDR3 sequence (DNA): TGTGCCAGCAGCCCCTGGGACACAAGGAGCAATCAGCCCCAGCATTTT.

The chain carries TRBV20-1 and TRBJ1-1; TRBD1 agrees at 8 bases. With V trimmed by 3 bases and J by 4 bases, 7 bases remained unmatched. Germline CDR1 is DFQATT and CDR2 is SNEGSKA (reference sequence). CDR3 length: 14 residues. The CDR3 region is CSASYTGGPTEAFF. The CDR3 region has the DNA TGCAGTGCTAGTTACACAGGGGGTCCCACTGAAGCTTTCTTT.

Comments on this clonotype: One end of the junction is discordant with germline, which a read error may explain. The CDR3 loop is CATSGDRGVGQPQHF. The CDR3 nucleotides read TGTGCCACCAGCGGAGACAGGGGGGTCGGTCAGCCCCAGCATTTT. The chain employs TRBV15 and TRBJ1-5, with TRBD1 matching over 9 bases. The CDR3 contains 15 residues. Germline-derived CDR1 and CDR2 are LNHNV and YYDKDF (reference sequence).

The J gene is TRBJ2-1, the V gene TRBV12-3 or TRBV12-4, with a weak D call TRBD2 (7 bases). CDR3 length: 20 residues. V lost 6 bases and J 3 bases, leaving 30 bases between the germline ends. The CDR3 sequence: CASSLIGGGMWRMDYNEQFF. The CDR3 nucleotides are TGTGCCAGCAGCCTTATAGGCGGGGGCATGTGGCGGATGGACTACAATGAGCAGTTCTTC.

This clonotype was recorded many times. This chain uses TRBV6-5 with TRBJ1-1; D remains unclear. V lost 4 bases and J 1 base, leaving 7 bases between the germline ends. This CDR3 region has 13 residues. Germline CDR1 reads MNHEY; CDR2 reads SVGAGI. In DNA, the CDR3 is TGTGCCAGCAGTTCCTCGGGGAACACTGAAGCTTTCTTT. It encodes CASSSSGNTEAFF.

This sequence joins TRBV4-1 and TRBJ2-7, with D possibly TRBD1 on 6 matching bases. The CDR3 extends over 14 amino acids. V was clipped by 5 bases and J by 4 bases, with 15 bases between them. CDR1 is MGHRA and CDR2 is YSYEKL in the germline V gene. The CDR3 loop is CASSKETGPYEQYV. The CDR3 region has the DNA TGCGCCAGCAGCAAGGAGACAGGACCTTACGAGCAGTACGTC.

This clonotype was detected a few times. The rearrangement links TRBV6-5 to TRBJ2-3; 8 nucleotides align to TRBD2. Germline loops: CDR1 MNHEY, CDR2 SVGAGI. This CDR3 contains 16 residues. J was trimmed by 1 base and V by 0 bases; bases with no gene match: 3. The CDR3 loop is CASSYSAGAGTDTQYF. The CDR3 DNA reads TGTGCCAGCAGTTACTCAGCGGGGGCCGGCACAGATACGCAGTATTTT.

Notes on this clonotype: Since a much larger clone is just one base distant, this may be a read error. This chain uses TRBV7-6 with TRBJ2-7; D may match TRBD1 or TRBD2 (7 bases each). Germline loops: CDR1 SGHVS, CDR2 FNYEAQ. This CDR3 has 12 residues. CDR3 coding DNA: TGTGTCAGCAGCGGGGACAGCTACGAGCAGTACTTC. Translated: CVSSGDSYEQYF. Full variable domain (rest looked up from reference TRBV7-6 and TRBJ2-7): GAGVSQSPRYKVTKRGQDVALRCDPISGHVSLYWYRQALGQGPEFLTYFNYEAQQDKSGLPNDRFSAERPEGSISTLTIQRTEQRDSAMYRCVSSGDSYEQYFGPGTRLTVT.

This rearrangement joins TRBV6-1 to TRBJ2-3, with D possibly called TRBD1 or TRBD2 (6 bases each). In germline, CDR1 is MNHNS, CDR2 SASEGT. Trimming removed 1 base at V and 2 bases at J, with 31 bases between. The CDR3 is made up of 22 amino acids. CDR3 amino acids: CASSEDNPSRGEGGLDTDTQYF. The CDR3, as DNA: TGTGCCAGCAGTGAAGATAACCCCTCCAGGGGAGAAGGGGGACTGGACACAGATACGCAGTATTTT.

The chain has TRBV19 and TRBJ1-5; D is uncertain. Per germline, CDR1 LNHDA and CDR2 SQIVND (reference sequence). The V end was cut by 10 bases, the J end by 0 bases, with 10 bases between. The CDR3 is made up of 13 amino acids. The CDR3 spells CATGEYSNQPQHF. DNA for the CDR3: TGTGCCACGGGAGAATATAGCAATCAGCCCCAGCATTTT.

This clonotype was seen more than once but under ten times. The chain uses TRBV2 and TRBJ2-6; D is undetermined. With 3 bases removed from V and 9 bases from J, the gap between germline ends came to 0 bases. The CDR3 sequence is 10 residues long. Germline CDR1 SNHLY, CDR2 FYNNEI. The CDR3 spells CASSDNVLTF. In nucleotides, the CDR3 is TGTGCCAGCAGTGACAACGTCCTGACTTTC.